The following is a TCR beta chain sequence with its context. The data stem from a study of blood T cell repertoires in COVID-19. V lost 3 bases to trimming and J lost 4 bases; unmatched junction nucleotides: 10. Germline V lookup: CDR1 MGHRA, CDR2 YSYEKL. The CDR3 has 18 amino acids. The data were produced by immunoSEQ multiplex PCR, yet TCRdb's version contains in-frame clones alone and is incomplete. The sample consists of some 300,000 clones, approximately 90% of them appearing once. Sequenced: PBMCs or T cells enriched from blood (not recorded which). This receptor was obtained from a woman aged 55-69 years in a cohort exposed to, infected with or recovered from COVID-19 (not recorded which). The chain uses TRBV4-1 and TRBJ2-2; TRBD2 agrees at 11 bases. In nucleotides, the CDR3 is TGCGCCAGCAGCCACGCCCCCGGGACTAGCGGCTTCACCGGGGAGCTGTTTTTT. Its protein product is CASSHAPGTSGFTGELFF.